The next 7 T cell receptor beta chains were all read from a single sample in a study of shared clonotypes between healthy human individuals (dated by TCRdb to about 2020). For the CD8 naive samples, CD45RO-negative cells were positively selected for CCR7, yielding a CD45RA+CCR7+ population from which TemRA cells were excluded. Libraries were made using the immunoSEQ multiplex PCR assay. TCRdb took this table from immuneACCESS and kept in-frame rearrangements with V and J called. Such tables lack part of the clones; where checked against another copy, unresolved V genes explain under half of the gap, and the rest is unexplained. Here the sample has some 2 million clones; roughly 95% occur a single time. About 1.1% of the sample goes to the ten largest clones. The specimen was naive CD8+ T cells sorted from blood. What the cell subset or site label conveys for this sample: CD45RA+CCR7+. Receptors originate from a man between 18 and 35 years old in good health.

The genes are TRBV6-1 and TRBJ2-7, with D unresolved. The CDR3 is 15 amino acids. The germline CDR1 and CDR2 sequences are MNHNS and SASEGT. The V end was cut by 0 bases, the J end by 3 bases, with 12 bases between. The CDR3 bases are TGTGCCAGCAGTGAAGCGCCAGGTTCACTCTACGAGCAGTACTTC. As protein: CASSEAPGSLYEQYF.

Notes on this clone: Other DNA sequences in this sample translate to the same CDR3. The chain carries TRBV19 and TRBJ2-7; D might be TRBD1 (5 bases). The CDR3 has 13 amino acids. Trimming left V 3 bases short and J 2 bases short, with 8 bases between. The germline CDR1 and CDR2 sequences are LNHDA and SQIVND (reference sequence). In nucleotides, the CDR3 is TGTGCCAGTAGTATGCAGGGTACCTACGAGCAGTACTTC. The encoded protein is CASSMQGTYEQYF.

V gene TRBV19 combines with J gene TRBJ2-7, with D tentatively TRBD1 (6 bases). The germline CDR1 and CDR2 sequences are LNHDA and SQIVND (reference sequence). V dropped 5 bases and J dropped 3 bases, with 17 bases sitting between them. The CDR3 is 15 amino acids. The CDR3 DNA reads TGTGCCAGTAGTCCAACGTTAGGGGGAAGCTACGAGCAGTACTTC. Translated, it gives CASSPTLGGSYEQYF.

The chain carries TRBV29-1 and TRBJ2-5; TRBD1 matches at 9 bases. The CDR3 extends over 14 amino acids. The germline gives CDR1 SQVTM, CDR2 ANQGSEA. Trimming at V came to 6 bases and at J to 2 bases, leaving 7 bases not matched to a gene. CDR3 loop: CSVDSGTGQETQYF. For the CDR3, the DNA is TGCAGCGTAGACTCCGGGACAGGGCAAGAGACCCAGTACTTC.

This clone came up a few times. The rearrangement links TRBV7-9 to TRBJ2-2, with D hard to call. The CDR3 contains 13 residues. The V end was cut by 5 bases, the J end by 7 bases, with 11 bases between. Germline V gene sequence: CDR1 SEHNR, CDR2 FQNEAQ (reference sequence). For the CDR3, the DNA is TGTGCCAGCAGCCTACCCCAGGTCGGGGAGCTGTTTTTT. It encodes CASSLPQVGELFF. The variable domain in full, completed from reference TRBV7-9 and TRBJ2-2, reads DTGVSQNPRHKITKRGQNVTFRCDPISEHNRLYWYRQTLGQGPEFLTYFQNEAQLEKSRLLSDRFSAERPKGSFSTLEIQRTEQGDSAMYLCASSLPQVGELFFGEGSRLTVL.

V usage is TRBV13 and J usage is TRBJ1-2; 8 bases line up with TRBD1. CDR3 size: 17 residues. V trimming: 5 bases; J trimming: 4 bases; junction bases outside the gene matches: 15. Germline lookup yields CDR1 PRHDT and CDR2 FYEKMQ (reference sequence). CDR3 nucleotides: TGTGCCAGCAGCCCGGACAGGGCGACCGCTTATTTCTATGGCTACACCTTC. Encoded protein: CASSPDRATAYFYGYTF.

V gene TRBV27 combines with J gene TRBJ2-1; either TRBD1 or TRBD2 may supply D (5 bases each). CDR3 length: 16 amino acids. The ends were cut back, 0 bases at V and 4 bases at J, with 13 bases in the middle. CDR1 and CDR2 from the germline V gene are MNHEY and SMNVEV (reference sequence). The CDR3 spells CASSLSTGALYNEQFF. The CDR3, as DNA: TGTGCCAGCAGTTTATCGACCGGGGCCCTATACAATGAGCAGTTCTTC.